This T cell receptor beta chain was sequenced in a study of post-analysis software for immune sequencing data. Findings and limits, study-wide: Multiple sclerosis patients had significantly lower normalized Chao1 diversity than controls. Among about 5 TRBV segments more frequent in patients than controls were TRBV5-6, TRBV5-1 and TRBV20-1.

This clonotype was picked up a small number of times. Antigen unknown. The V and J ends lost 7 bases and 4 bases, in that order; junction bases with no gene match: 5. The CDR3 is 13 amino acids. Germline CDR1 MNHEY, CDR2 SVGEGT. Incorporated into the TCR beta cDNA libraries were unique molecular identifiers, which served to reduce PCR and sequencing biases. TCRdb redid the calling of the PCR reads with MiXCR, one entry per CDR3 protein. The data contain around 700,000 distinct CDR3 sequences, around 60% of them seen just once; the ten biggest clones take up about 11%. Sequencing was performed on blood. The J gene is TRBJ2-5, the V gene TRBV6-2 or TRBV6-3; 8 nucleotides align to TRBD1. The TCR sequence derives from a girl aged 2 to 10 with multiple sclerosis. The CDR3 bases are TGTGCCAGCACTCGGACAGGGACAGAGACCCAGTACTTC. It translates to CASTRTGTETQYF.